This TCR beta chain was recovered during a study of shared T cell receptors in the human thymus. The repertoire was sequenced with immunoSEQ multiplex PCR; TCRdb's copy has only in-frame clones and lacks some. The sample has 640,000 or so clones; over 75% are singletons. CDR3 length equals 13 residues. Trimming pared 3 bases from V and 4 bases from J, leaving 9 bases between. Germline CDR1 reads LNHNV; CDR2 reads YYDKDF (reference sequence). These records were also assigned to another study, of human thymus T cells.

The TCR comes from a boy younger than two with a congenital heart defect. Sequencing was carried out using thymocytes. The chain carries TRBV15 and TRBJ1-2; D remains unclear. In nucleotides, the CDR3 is TGTGCCACCAGCAGTGACGGAGTCTATGGCTACACCTTC. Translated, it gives CATSSDGVYGYTF.